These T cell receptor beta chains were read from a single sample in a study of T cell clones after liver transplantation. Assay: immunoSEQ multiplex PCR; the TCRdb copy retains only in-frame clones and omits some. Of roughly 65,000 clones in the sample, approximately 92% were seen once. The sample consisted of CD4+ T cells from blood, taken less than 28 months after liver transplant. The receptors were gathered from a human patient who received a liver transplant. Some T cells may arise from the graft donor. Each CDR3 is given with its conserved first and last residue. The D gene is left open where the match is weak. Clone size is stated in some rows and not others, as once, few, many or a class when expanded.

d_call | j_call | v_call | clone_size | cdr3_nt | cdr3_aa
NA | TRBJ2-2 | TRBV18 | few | TGTGCCAGCTCACTTAAAAAGGGATCCGGGGAGCTGTTTTTT | CASSLKKGSGELFF
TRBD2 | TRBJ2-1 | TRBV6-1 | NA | TGTGCCAGCAGACCTGGGACTAGCAACGAGCAGTTCTTC | CASRPGTSNEQFF
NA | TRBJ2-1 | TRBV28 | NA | TGTGCCGGCATGGGCGGGTACAATGAGCAGTTCTTC | CAGMGGYNEQFF
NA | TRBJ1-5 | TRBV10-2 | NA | TGCGCCAGCAGTGCAGGTCTGAGGAATCAGCCCCAGCATTTT | CASSAGLRNQPQHF
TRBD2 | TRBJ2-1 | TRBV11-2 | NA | TGTGCCAGCAGCCGGGGGGGGAATGAGCAGTTCTTC | CASSRGGNEQFF
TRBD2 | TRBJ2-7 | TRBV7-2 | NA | TGTGCCAGCAGACTTAGCGGGAGGCCGCATTACGAGCAGTACTTC | CASRLSGRPHYEQYF
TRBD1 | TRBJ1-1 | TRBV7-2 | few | TGTGCCAGCAGCTTATACAGGGGCGTCGAAGCTTTCTTT | CASSLYRGVEAFF
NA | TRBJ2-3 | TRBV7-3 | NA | TGTGCCAGCAGCTCAGGCCAGGCCCCTATCACAGATACGCAGTATTTT | CASSSGQAPITDTQYF
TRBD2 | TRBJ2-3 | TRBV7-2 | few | TGTGCCAGCAGCCTAGCCGGGACTAGCTCCCTAATCAGAGATACGCAGTATTTT | CASSLAGTSSLIRDTQYF
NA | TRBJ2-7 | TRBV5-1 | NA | TGCGCCAGCAGCTTGGTACAGGACCGCGAGCAGTACTTC | CASSLVQDREQYF